This T cell receptor beta chain was sequenced in a study of T cell responses to AZD1222 COVID-19 vaccine. Background on the study: Second-dose intervals of approximately 4 or approximately 12 weeks were pooled.

Study-level points and caveats: Only after the peak T cell response were repertoires sampled. Donors were mostly white British, more females; clonal diversity possibly underestimated. Increased Spike-specific TCR breadth and depth were observed after two AZD1222 doses.

Comment on this clone: Antigen specificity is unknown.

This CDR3 region has 14 residues. The V gene's germline CDR1 is SGHAT and CDR2 FQDESV (reference sequence). Trimming removed 1 base at V and 7 bases at J, with 13 bases between. Some clones are missing from TCRdb's copy, which holds only in-frame ones; the method was immunoSEQ multiplex PCR. The repertoire holds about 55,000 clones, with 80% to 90% as singletons. The receptor's source is an adult in good health. The sample in question was peripheral blood, obtained on day 0 of AZD1222 vaccination. The chain combines TRBV11-1 with TRBJ2-5; possible D gene TRBD2, 5 bases. The CDR3, as DNA: TGTGCCAGCAGCTTAGAGGAGGCGGAGGTGACCCAGTACTTC. Translating it yields CASSLEEAEVTQYF.